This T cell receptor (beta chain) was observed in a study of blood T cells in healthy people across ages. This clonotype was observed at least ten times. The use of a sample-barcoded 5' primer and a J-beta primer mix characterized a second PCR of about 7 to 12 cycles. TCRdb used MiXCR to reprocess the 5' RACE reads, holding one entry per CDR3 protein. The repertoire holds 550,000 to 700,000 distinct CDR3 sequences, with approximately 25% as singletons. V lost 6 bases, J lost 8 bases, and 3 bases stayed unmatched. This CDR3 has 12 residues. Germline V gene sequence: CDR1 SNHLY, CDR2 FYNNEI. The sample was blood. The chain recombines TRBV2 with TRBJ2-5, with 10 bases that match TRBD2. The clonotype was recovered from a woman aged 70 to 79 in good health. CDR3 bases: TGTGCCAGCAGCAGCGGGGGGGCCACCCAGTACTTC. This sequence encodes CASSSGGATQYF.